The clone carrying this T cell receptor beta chain was counted a few times. This entry is derived from a study of tumour-infiltrating T cells in Burkitt lymphoma. Method: immunoSEQ multiplex PCR; TCRdb's copy keeps in-frame clones and lacks some. The data hold roughly 4,200 clones, with about a sixth observed a single time. The sample comprised tumor tissue. The receptor was derived from a human donor with diffuse large B-cell lymphoma. Some clones in this sample may be carry-over from other donors' samples.

The CDR3 sequence is CASSLNWAYEQYF. The CDR3 bases are TGTGCCAGCAGCTTAAATTGGGCCTACGAGCAGTACTTC. The chain recombines TRBV11-3 with TRBJ2-7; D unclear. This CDR3 contains 13 residues. Germline CDR1 is SGHNT and CDR2 is YENEEA. V lost 2 bases and J 2 bases, leaving 7 bases between the germline ends.